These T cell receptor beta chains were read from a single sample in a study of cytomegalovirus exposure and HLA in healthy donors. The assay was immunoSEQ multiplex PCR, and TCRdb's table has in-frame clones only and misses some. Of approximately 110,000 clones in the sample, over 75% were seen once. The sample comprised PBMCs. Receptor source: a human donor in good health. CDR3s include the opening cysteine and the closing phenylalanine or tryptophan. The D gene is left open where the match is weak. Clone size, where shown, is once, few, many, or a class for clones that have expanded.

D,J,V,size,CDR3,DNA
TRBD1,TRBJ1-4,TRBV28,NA,CAARGPGEKLFF,TGTGCCGCTAGGGGGCCGGGTGAAAAACTGTTTTTT
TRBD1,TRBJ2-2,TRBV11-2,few,CASSEGTGWETGELFF,TGTGCCAGCAGCGAGGGGACAGGGTGGGAGACCGGGGAGCTGTTTTTT
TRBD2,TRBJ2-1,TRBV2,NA,CASRTGLAGGNEQFF,TGTGCCAGCAGGACAGGACTAGCGGGAGGAAATGAGCAGTTCTTC
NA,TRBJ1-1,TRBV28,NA,CASSFGRPGKAFF,TGTGCCAGCAGTTTTGGGAGGCCAGGGAAGGCTTTCTTT
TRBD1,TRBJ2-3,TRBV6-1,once,CASRGTGTDTQYF,TGTGCCAGCAGGGGGACAGGCACAGATACGCAGTATTTT
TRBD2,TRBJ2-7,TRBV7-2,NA,CASSLVVAGSYEQYF,TGTGCCAGCAGCTTAGTGGTAGCGGGGTCCTACGAGCAGTACTTC
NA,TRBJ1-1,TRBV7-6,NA,CASSETGGNTEAFF,TGTGCCAGCAGCGAGACGGGGGGGAACACTGAAGCTTTCTTT
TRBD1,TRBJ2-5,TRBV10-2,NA,CASRTGLGQETQYF,TGCGCCAGTAGGACAGGGCTGGGGCAAGAGACCCAGTACTTC
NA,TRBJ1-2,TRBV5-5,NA,CASSLDVLTGGYTF,TGTGCCAGCAGCTTAGATGTCCTCACGGGTGGCTACACCTTC
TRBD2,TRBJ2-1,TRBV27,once,CASSLRGSSYNEQFF,TGTGCCAGCAGTTTGCGGGGGAGCTCCTACAATGAGCAGTTCTTC
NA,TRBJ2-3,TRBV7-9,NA,CASSLTPGKDTQYF,TGTGCCAGCAGCTTAACCCCAGGAAAGGATACGCAGTATTTT
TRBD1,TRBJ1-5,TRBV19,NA,CASSRDRGSNQPQHF,TGTGCCAGTAGTCGGGACAGGGGTAGCAATCAGCCCCAGCATTTT
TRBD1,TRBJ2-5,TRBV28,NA,CAMNSEQGETQYF,TGTGCCATGAACTCTGAACAGGGGGAGACCCAGTACTTC
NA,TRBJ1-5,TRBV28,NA,CASSLGGAGFGEPQHF,TGTGCCAGCAGTCTTGGGGGGGCAGGTTTCGGGGAGCCCCAGCATTTT
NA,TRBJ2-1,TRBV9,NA,CASSVDGGDYNEQFF,TGTGCCAGCAGCGTAGACGGGGGAGATTACAATGAGCAGTTCTTC
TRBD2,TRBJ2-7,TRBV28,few,CASSASGNYEQYF,TGTGCCAGCAGTGCTAGCGGGAACTACGAGCAGTACTTC
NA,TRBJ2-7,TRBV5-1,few,CASSLGRGLGEQYF,TGCGCCAGCAGCTTGGGGAGGGGGCTGGGTGAGCAGTACTTC
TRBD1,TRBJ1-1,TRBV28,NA,CASSLWAGGMTEAFF,TGTGCCAGCAGTTTATGGGCAGGGGGCATGACTGAAGCTTTCTTT
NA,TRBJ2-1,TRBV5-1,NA,CASSLRGTAYNEQFF,TGCGCCAGCAGCTTAAGAGGGACTGCTTACAATGAGCAGTTCTTC
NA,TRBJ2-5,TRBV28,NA,CASSPCGPQKNQETQYF,TGTGCCAGCAGCCCGTGTGGTCCGCAGAAAAACCAAGAGACCCAGTACTTC
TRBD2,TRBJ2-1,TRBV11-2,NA,CASSRTSGSNEQFF,TGTGCCAGCAGCCGGACTAGCGGGTCCAATGAGCAGTTCTTC
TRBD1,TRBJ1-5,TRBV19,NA,CASSNRGAGNQPQHF,TGTGCCAGTAGTAACAGGGGCGCGGGCAATCAGCCCCAGCATTTT
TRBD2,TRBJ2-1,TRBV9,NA,CASSVAPTSGVDEQFF,TGTGCCAGCAGCGTAGCCCCGACTAGCGGGGTCGATGAGCAGTTCTTC
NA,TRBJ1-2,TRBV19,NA,CASSIRGEYGYTF,TGTGCCAGTAGTATACGGGGGGAATATGGCTACACCTTC
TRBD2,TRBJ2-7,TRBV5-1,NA,CASRATSGSSYEQYF,TGCGCCAGCAGGGCGACTAGCGGGAGTTCCTACGAGCAGTACTTC
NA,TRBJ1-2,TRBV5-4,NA,CASSLTGGEGYGYTF,TGTGCCAGCAGCTTGACGGGGGGCGAGGGTTATGGCTACACCTTC
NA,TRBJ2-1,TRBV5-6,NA,CASILLSGGINEQFF,TGTGCCAGCATCCTCTTGAGTGGCGGGATTAATGAGCAGTTCTTC
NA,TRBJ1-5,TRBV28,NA,CASTSDQPQHF,TGTGCCAGCACATCGGATCAGCCCCAGCATTTT
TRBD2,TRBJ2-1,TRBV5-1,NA,CASSFWLAGGNEQFF,TGCGCCAGCAGCTTCTGGCTAGCGGGAGGGAATGAGCAGTTCTTC
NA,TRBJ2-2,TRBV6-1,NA,CAGSRQTKNTGELFF,TGTGCCGGCAGCAGACAGACAAAGAACACCGGGGAGCTGTTTTTT
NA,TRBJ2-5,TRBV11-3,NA,CASSPRSSGYQETQYF,TGTGCCAGCAGCCCTAGGTCGAGCGGGTACCAAGAGACCCAGTACTTC
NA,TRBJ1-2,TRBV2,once,CASTVMGQRGYTF,TGTGCCAGCACTGTGATGGGACAACGTGGCTACACCTTC
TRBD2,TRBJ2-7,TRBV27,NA,CASSFSGVRREQYF,TGTGCCAGCAGTTTTAGCGGGGTTAGAAGGGAGCAGTACTTC
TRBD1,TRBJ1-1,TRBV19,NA,CASSLGTGGTEAFF,TGTGCCAGTAGTCTTGGGACAGGGGGCACTGAAGCTTTCTTT